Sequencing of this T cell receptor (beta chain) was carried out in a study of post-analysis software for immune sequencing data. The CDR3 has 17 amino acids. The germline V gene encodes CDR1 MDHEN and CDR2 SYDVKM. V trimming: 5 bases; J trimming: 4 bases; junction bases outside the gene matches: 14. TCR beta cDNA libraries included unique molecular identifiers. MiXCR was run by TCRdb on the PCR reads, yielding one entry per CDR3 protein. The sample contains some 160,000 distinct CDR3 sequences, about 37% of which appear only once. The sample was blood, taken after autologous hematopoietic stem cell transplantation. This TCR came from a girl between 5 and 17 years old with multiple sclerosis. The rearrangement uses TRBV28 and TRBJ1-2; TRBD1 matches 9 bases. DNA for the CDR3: TGTGCCAGCAGTAACGCCGGGACAGGGCCCGCAGGCTATGGCTACACCTTC. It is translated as CASSNAGTGPAGYGYTF.